This T cell receptor beta chain comes out of a study of radiotherapy plus CTLA-4 blockade in lung cancer. CDR1 SGDLS and CDR2 YYNGEE come from the germline V gene. CDR3 length: 16 residues. Trimming removed 5 bases at V and 8 bases at J, with 22 bases between. Data came from immunoSEQ multiplex PCR; TCRdb stores just in-frame clones and leaves some out. This sample carries around 110,000 clones, approximately 87% of them seen once, and the ten largest clones take 2.4%. The receptor was isolated from a human donor with non-small cell lung cancer that progressed on radiotherapy plus ipilimumab. Some clones in this sample may be carry-over from other donors' samples. This sequence joins TRBV9 and TRBJ1-4; weak D call: TRBD1 (5 bases). Sample: peripheral blood, taken from a patient treated with radiotherapy plus ipilimumab. The CDR3 DNA is TGTGCCAGCAGTGGTGTTCAGTTTGGGGGGGTGGAAAAACTGTTTTTT. Its protein is CASSGVQFGGVEKLFF.